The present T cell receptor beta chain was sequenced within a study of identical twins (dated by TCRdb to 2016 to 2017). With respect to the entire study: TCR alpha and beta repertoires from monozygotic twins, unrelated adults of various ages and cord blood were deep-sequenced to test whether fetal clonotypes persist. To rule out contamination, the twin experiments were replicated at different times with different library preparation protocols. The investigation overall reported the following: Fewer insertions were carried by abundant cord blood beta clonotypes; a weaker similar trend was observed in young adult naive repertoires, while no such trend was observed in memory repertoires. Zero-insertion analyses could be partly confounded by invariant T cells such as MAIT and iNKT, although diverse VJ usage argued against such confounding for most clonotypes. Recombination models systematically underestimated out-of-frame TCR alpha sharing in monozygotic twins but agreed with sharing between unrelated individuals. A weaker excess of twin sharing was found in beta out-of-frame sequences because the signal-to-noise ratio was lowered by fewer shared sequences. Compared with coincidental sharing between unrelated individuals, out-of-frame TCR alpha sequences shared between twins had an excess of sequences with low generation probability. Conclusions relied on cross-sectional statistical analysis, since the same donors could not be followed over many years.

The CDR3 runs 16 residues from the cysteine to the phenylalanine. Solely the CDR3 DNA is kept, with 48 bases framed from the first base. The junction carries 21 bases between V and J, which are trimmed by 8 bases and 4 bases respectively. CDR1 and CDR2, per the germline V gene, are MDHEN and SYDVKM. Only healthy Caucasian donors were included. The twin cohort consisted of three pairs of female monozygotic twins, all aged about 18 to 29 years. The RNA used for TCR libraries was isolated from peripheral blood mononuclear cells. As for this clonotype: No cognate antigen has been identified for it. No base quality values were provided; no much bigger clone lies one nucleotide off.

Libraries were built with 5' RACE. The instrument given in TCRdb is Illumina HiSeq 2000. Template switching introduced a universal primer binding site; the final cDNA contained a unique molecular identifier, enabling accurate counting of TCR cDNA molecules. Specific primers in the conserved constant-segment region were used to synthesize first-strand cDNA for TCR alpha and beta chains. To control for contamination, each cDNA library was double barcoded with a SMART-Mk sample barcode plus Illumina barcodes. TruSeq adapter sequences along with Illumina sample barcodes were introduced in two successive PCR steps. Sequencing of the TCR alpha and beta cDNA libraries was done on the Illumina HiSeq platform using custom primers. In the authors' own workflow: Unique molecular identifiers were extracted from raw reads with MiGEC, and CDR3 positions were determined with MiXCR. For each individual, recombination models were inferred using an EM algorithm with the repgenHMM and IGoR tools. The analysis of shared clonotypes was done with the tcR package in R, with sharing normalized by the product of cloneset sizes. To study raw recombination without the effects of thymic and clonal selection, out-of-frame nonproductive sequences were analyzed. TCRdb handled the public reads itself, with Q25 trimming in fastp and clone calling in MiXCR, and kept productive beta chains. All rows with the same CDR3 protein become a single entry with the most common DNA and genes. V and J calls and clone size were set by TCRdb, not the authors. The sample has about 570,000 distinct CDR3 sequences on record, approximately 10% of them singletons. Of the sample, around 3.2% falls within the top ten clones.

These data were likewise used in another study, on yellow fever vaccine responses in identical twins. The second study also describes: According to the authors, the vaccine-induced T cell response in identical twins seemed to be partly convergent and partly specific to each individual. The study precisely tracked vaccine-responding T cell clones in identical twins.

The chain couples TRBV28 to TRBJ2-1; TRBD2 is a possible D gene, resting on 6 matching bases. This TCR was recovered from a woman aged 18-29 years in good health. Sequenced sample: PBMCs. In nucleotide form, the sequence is TGTGCCAGCGGACCCGGCGGGATTAGCGGTTACAATGAGCAGTTCTTC. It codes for CASGPGGISGYNEQFF.